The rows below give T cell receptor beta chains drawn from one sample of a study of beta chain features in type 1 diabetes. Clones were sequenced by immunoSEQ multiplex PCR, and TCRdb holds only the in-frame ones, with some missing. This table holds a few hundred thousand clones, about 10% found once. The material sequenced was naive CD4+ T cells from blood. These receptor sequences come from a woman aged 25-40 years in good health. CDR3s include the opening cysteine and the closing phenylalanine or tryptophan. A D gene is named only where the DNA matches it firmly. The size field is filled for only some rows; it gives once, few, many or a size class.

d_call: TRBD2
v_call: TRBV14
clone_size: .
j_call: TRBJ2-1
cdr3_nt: TGTGCCAGCAGCCCGGGACTAGCGTGGACCAATGAGCAGTTCTTC
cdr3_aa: CASSPGLAWTNEQFF

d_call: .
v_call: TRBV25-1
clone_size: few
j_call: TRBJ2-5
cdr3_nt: TGTGCCAGCAGTGGTGGTCCAGGGAATCAAGAGACCCAGTACTTC
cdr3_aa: CASSGGPGNQETQYF

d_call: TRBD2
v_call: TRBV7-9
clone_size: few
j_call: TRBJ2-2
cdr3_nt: TGTGCCAGCAGCGCTAGCGGTGCGAACACCGGGGAGCTGTTTTTT
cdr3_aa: CASSASGANTGELFF

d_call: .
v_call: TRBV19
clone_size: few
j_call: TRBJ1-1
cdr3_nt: TGTGCCAGTAGTATGAGCCGAAACACTGAAGCTTTCTTT
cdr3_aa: CASSMSRNTEAFF

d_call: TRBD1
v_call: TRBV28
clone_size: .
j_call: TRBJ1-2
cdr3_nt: TGTGCCAGCAAGGCAGGGGGCGGCTATGGCTACACCTTC
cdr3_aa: CASKAGGGYGYTF

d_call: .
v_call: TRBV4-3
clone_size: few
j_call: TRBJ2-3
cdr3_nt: TGCGCCAGCAGCCAAGGGGCGACTCGGAGGACTACCTCAGATACGCAGTATTTT
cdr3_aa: CASSQGATRRTTSDTQYF

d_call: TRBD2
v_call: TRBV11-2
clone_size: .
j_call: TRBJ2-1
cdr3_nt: TGTGCCAGCGTGAGGGCTAGCGGGAGGGAGCAGTTCTTC
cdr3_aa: CASVRASGREQFF

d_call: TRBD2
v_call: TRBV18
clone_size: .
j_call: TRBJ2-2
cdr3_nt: TGTGCCAGCTCACAACTAGCGGGAACAGACACCGGGGAGCTGTTTTTT
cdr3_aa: CASSQLAGTDTGELFF

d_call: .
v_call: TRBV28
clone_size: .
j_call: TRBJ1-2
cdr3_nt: TGTGCCAGCAGCCCAGACAGCTATGGCTACACCTTC
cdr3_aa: CASSPDSYGYTF

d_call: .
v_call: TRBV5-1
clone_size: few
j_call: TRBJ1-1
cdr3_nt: TGCGCCAGCAGCTCGATGGACAGTGTCAACACTGAAGCTTTCTTT
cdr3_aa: CASSSMDSVNTEAFF

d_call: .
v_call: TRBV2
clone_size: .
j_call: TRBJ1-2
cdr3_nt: TGTGCCAGCAGTGAACGGGACACCCCTAACTATGGCTACACCTTC
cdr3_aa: CASSERDTPNYGYTF

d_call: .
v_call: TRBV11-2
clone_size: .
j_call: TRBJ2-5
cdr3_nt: TGTGCCACCCCCGCGCCCGAAGTGACCCAGTACTTC
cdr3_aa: CATPAPEVTQYF

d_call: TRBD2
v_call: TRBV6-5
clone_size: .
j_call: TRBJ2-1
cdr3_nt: TGTGCCAGCAGCTTAGCGGGAGGCGGTTCGGATGAGCAGTTCTTC
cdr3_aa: CASSLAGGGSDEQFF

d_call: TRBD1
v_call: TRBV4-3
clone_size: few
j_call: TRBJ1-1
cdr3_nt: TGCGCCAGCAGCCAAGAGCAGGGGGCTGGGACTGAAGCTTTCTTT
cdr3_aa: CASSQEQGAGTEAFF

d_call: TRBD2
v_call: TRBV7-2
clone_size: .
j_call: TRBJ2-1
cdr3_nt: TGTGCCAGCAGCTTAGCGCAACTAGCGGGATACAATGAGCAGTTCTTC
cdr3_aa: CASSLAQLAGYNEQFF

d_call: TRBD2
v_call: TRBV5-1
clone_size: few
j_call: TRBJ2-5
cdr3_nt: TGCGCCAGCAACATAGCGGGAGGGCAAGAGACCCAGTACTTC
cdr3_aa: CASNIAGGQETQYF

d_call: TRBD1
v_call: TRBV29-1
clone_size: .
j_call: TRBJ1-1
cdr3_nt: TGCAGCCCCCTCCGGGACAGCCCGGAAGCTTTCTTT
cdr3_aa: CSPLRDSPEAFF

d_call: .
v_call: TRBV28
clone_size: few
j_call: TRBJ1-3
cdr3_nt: TGTGCCAGCAGTTGGTCGGTGACTGGAAACACCATATATTTT
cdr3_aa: CASSWSVTGNTIYF

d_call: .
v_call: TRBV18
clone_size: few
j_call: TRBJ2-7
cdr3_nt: TGTGCCAGCTCAGCCGGGACTGCCCCTCCGGACGAGCAGTACTTC
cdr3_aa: CASSAGTAPPDEQYF

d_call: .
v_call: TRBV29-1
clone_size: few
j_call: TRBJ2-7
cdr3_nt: TGCAGCGTTGCCCGCATCTACCCCCACTACGAGCAGTACTTC
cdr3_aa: CSVARIYPHYEQYF

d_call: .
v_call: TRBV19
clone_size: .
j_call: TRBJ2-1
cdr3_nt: TGTGCCAGTAGTATAGTGGGGAGCCATGGGGAGCAGTTCTTC
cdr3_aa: CASSIVGSHGEQFF

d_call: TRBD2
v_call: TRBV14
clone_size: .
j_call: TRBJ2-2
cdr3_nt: TGTGCCAGCAGCTTTGCCGGACTAGCGGGAGTCACCGGGGAGCTGTTTTTT
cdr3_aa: CASSFAGLAGVTGELFF

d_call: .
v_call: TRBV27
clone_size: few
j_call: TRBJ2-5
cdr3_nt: TGTGCCAGCAGTCTCCGACTTCCCATGCAGACCCAGTACTTC
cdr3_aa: CASSLRLPMQTQYF

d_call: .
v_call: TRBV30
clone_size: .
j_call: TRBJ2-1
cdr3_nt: TGTGCCTGGAGTGTTGGAGCGGGTCCCTCCGATGAGCAGTTCTTC
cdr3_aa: CAWSVGAGPSDEQFF

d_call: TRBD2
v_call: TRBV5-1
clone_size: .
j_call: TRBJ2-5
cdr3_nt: TGCGCCAGCAGCTGGCAGGGACTAGCGGGAGGGGAGACCCAGTACTTC
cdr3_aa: CASSWQGLAGGETQYF

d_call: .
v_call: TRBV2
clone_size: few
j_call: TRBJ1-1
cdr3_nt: TGTGCCAGCAGTGAACAGGGCTCGTCTGAAGCTTTCTTT
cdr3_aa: CASSEQGSSEAFF

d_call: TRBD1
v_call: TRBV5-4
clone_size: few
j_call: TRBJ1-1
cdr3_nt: TGTGCCAGCAGCGCTGGGACAGGTCGAGGAATGAACACTGAAGCTTTCTTT
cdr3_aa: CASSAGTGRGMNTEAFF